This TCR beta chain was documented in a study of blood T cell repertoires in COVID-19. As for the study in general: Some COVID-19 samples were acute and others convalescent; all came from the United States, Italy and Spain. The analysed material was cDNA or gDNA that came from T cells, B-cell-depleted T cells, or PBMCs.

Source study methods: By means of reference gene primer amplification, nucleated cell counts were estimated. Assay: immunoSEQ multiplex PCR; the TCRdb copy retains only in-frame clones and omits some. V, J and clone size are those of that table, while D and trimming were read from the DNA. The sample includes tens of thousands of clones, 75% to 90% of them seen just once. Germline assignment: CDR1 SGHRS and CDR2 YFSETQ. V was pared by 2 bases and J by 7 bases, with 16 bases between. The CDR3 has 15 amino acids. This sequence originates from a man aged 45-65 years with active COVID-19. Sequencing used peripheral blood. V is TRBV5-1 and J is TRBJ2-1, with D possibly TRBD2 on 7 matching bases. CDR3 region: CASSFTTEGGNEQFF. CDR3 sequence (DNA): TGCGCCAGCAGCTTCACTACGGAGGGGGGGAATGAGCAGTTCTTC.